Each of the 22 T cell receptor beta chains below was sequenced from the same sample in a study of blood T cells in healthy people across ages (dated by TCRdb to between 2014 and 2017). Receptor libraries were prepared by 5' RACE. TCRdb names Illumina HiSeq 2500 as the instrument used. A second PCR of 7 to 11 cycles was performed with a sample-barcoded 5' primer and a J-beta primer mix. Through fastp at Q25 and MiXCR, TCRdb rebuilt clones from the public reads, retaining in-frame beta chains. Identical CDR3 proteins give one entry, which carries the most common genes and DNA. This sample gives roughly 900,000 distinct CDR3 sequences in total; 48% of them show up just once. In total, the top ten clones hold roughly 13% of the sample. The sample consisted of blood. The receptor source for this set is a man younger than 40 in good health.

A remark on this clonotype: A junction end diverges from the germline sequence, so it may reflect a read error. This chain joins TRBV5-1 and TRBJ2-2; possibly TRBD2 for D (6 bases). The CDR3 has 12 amino acids. Per germline, CDR1 SGHRS and CDR2 YFSETQ. The DNA for the CDR3 is TGCGCCAGCAGCCCGAACACCGGGGGGCTGTTTTTT. Protein: CASSPNTGGLFF.

The chain carries TRBV4-2 and TRBJ1-1, with D perhaps matching TRBD1 (6 bases). The V end was cut by 2 bases, the J end by 1 base, with 8 bases between. The CDR3 loop spans 14 amino acids. Looked up from germline, CDR1 is LGHNA and CDR2 is YNFKEQ. The CDR3 nucleotides are TGTGCCAGCAGCCAACACAGGGAGAACACTGAAGCTTTCTTT. Protein product: CASSQHRENTEAFF.

The rearrangement links TRBV11-2 to TRBJ2-1, with 7 bases fitting TRBD1. CDR1 and CDR2 (germline): SGHAT, FQNNGV. The ends lost 5 bases at V and 5 bases at J; junction bases unmatched: 9. CDR3 length: 15 amino acids. The CDR3 reads CASSPPPGTDNEQFF. Written as DNA, the CDR3 is TGTGCCAGCAGCCCTCCTCCCGGGACAGACAATGAGCAGTTCTTC.

The sample holds many counts of this clonotype. The chain links TRBV6-1 to TRBJ2-7; D ambiguous. Trimming left V 7 bases short and J 2 bases short, with 9 bases between. The CDR3 contains 12 residues. Germline lookup yields CDR1 MNHNS and CDR2 SASEGT. The CDR3 coding sequence is TGTGCCAGCAATGGACGGACCTACGAGCAGTACTTC. This sequence encodes CASNGRTYEQYF.

This clonotype is a singleton in its sample. This chain links TRBV29-1 with TRBJ2-3, with no clear D. CDR3 size: 14 residues. Trimming removed 7 bases at V and 3 bases at J, with 17 bases between. Germline V gene lookup returns CDR1 SQVTM and CDR2 ANQGSEA. CDR3 nucleotide sequence: TGCAGCGCTAAAATCGGACCTAATACAGATACGCAGTATTTT. Translation gives CSAKIGPNTDTQYF.

This clonotype turned up a few times. The gene calls are TRBV7-2 and TRBJ1-2; D is ambiguous. Germline CDR1 SGHTA, CDR2 FQGNSA. CDR3 length: 16 amino acids. Trimming removed 1 base from V and 8 bases from J, with 20 bases in between. This chain's CDR3 is CASSLVVRSPEMGYTF. The CDR3 region has the DNA TGTGCCAGCAGCTTAGTAGTACGGTCACCTGAAATGGGCTACACCTTC.

The V and J genes are TRBV28 and TRBJ1-6; 7 nucleotides agree with TRBD1. The germline gives CDR1 MDHEN, CDR2 SYDVKM. V lost 5 bases and J lost 10; bases outside the gene matches: 5. The CDR3 totals 13 residues. The DNA of the CDR3 is TGTGCCAGCAGTCCGACAGGGCGATCACCCCTCCACTTT. It codes for CASSPTGRSPLHF. The entire variable domain, with the rest obtained from reference TRBV28 and TRBJ1-6, is as follows: DVKVTQSSRYLVKRTGEKVFLECVQDMDHENMFWYRQDPGLGLRLIYFSYDVKMKEKGDIPEGYSVSREKKERFSLILESASTNQTSMYLCASSPTGRSPLHFGNGTRLTVT.

The chain carries TRBV27 and TRBJ2-7; 8 nucleotides match TRBD1. J lost 0 bases, V lost 5 bases, and 6 bases had no gene match. The CDR3 runs to 15 residues. Germline V gene sequence: CDR1 MNHEY, CDR2 SMNVEV (reference sequence). The CDR3 nucleotides read TGTGCCAGCAGTGGCCGGGACAGGCTCTCCTACGAGCAGTACTTC. It encodes CASSGRDRLSYEQYF.

This clonotype was recorded at least ten times. V is TRBV4-1 and J is TRBJ1-6; no definite D call. The CDR3 is made up of 13 amino acids. Per the germline V gene, CDR1 is MGHRA and CDR2 is YSYEKL. V lost 4 bases to trimming and J lost 7 bases, with 8 bases between them. CDR3 residues: CASSPGWNSPLHF. The CDR3, as DNA: TGCGCCAGCAGCCCCGGTTGGAATTCACCCCTCCACTTT.

The chain couples TRBV5-5 to TRBJ1-4; no clear D gene. V lost 0 bases, J lost 3 bases, and 9 bases lay in between. The CDR3 runs to 15 residues. Germline V gives CDR1 SGHKS, CDR2 YYEKEE (reference sequence). In DNA, the CDR3 is TGTGCCAGCAGCTTGGTCTCGGCGTCTAATGAAAAACTGTTTTTT. Translating gives CASSLVSASNEKLFF.

This clonotype was observed a few times. The J gene is TRBJ2-7, the V gene TRBV4-2; 10 bases fit TRBD2. The CDR3 is 16 residues long. With V trimmed by 2 bases and J by 0 bases, 4 bases remained unmatched. The germline V gene encodes CDR1 LGHNA and CDR2 YNFKEQ. CDR3 nucleotides: TGTGCCAGCAGCCAATATAGCGGGGGGACCTCCTACGAGCAGTACTTC. It encodes CASSQYSGGTSYEQYF.

The rearrangement uses TRBV4-3 and TRBJ2-1; perhaps D is TRBD1 or TRBD2 (5 bases each). The J call may not be correct, given that the DNA end is closer to TRBJ2-7. Germline CDR1 is LGHNA and CDR2 is YSLEER. The CDR3 contains 16 residues. The CDR3 sequence: CASSQESGPAYNEQYF. CDR3 DNA sequence: TGCGCCAGCAGCCAAGAATCGGGACCCGCCTACAATGAGCAGTACTTC.

This clonotype was detected only a few times. This chain connects TRBV5-1 to TRBJ2-7; 7 bases map to TRBD1. Trimming removed 5 bases from V and 2 bases from J; junction bases left unmatched: 4. CDR1 SGHRS and CDR2 YFSETQ come from the germline V gene. The CDR3 contains 13 residues. CDR3 amino acids: CASRMGTAYEQYF. CDR3 DNA: TGCGCCAGCAGGATGGGGACAGCCTACGAGCAGTACTTC.

This clonotype has just a few counts. The V and J genes are TRBV21-1 and TRBJ1-1; TRBD1 was called by the table and not checked on the DNA. TRBV21-1 is a listed pseudogene. CDR3 length equals 13 residues. The CDR3 loop reads CASSATGSTEAFF. In DNA, the CDR3 is TGTGCCAGCAGCGCAACAGGGTCCACTGAAGCTTTCTTT.

The chain couples TRBV29-1 to TRBJ2-7; TRBD1 matches 7 bases. The CDR3 is 13 amino acids. CDR1 and CDR2 from the germline V gene are SQVTM and ANQGSEA. Trimming at V came to 3 bases and at J to 2 bases, leaving 4 bases not matched to a gene. The CDR3 sequence: CSVDVTGTYEQYF. In DNA form, the CDR3 reads TGCAGCGTTGATGTGACAGGGACCTACGAGCAGTACTTC.

This sequence joins TRBV4-3 and TRBJ1-1, with D perhaps TRBD1 (6 bases). Germline V CDR1 and CDR2: LGHNA, YSLEER. V was trimmed by 1 base and J by 10 bases, leaving 13 bases between them. The CDR3 totals 13 residues. The CDR3 region is CASSQVVPGVAFF. The DNA for the CDR3 is TGCGCCAGCAGCCAAGTCGTTCCAGGGGTAGCTTTCTTT.

This clonotype was found once. The CDR3 spells CASSSSGGVNIQYF. The DNA of the CDR3 is TGTGCCAGCAGTTCGTCAGGGGGGGTAAACATTCAGTACTTC. This sequence joins TRBV28 and TRBJ2-5; D may correspond to TRBD1 or TRBD2 (7 bases each). The end of the DNA fits TRBJ2-4 better, so the J call may be wrong. CDR3 length: 14 amino acids. Germline V gene lookup returns CDR1 MDHEN and CDR2 SYDVKM.

The chain employs TRBV7-9 and TRBJ2-3; D remains ambiguous. The CDR3 contains 15 residues. V was trimmed by 5 bases and J by 2 bases, leaving 14 bases between them. Germline assignment: CDR1 SEHNR and CDR2 FQNEAQ (reference sequence). DNA for the CDR3: TGTGCCAGCAGCCCCGGGCCATCAACCACAGATACGCAGTATTTT. Amino acids: CASSPGPSTTDTQYF.

A few counts support this clonotype. In DNA form, the CDR3 reads TGCAGCGTCGGCCCAGGGTCAGATCAGCCCCAGCATTTT. Translating it yields CSVGPGSDQPQHF. The chain combines TRBV29-1 with TRBJ1-5, with a possible D match to TRBD1 (5 bases). Germline V gene lookup returns CDR1 SQVTM and CDR2 ANQGSEA. V was pared by 6 bases and J by 5 bases, with 14 bases between. CDR3 size: 13 residues.

This clonotype was picked up a small number of times. This chain joins TRBV5-4 and TRBJ1-6; the D gene is possibly TRBD1 (5 bases). This CDR3 has 12 amino acids. V was cut by 4 bases and J by 10 bases, with 9 bases left in between. CDR1 SGHNT and CDR2 YYREEE come from the germline V gene (reference sequence). CDR3 sequence (DNA): TGTGCCAGCAGCGACGGGGACTCACCCCTCCACTTT. This encodes CASSDGDSPLHF.

The chain couples TRBV4-3 to TRBJ2-7, with 7 bases aligning to TRBD1. The CDR3 has 14 residues. V was pared by 2 bases and J by 3 bases, with 4 bases of the junction left unmatched. The V gene's germline CDR1 is LGHNA and CDR2 YSLEER. The CDR3 DNA reads TGCGCCAGCAGCCAACTAACAGGGGTCTACGAGCAGTACTTC. Its translation: CASSQLTGVYEQYF.

This clonotype was detected a few times. This chain connects TRBV4-3 to TRBJ2-7; D tentatively fits TRBD1 or TRBD2 (5 bases each). This CDR3 is built from 15 residues. Germline-derived CDR1 and CDR2 are LGHNA and YSLEER. With 0 bases removed from V and 2 bases from J, the gap between germline ends came to 11 bases. The CDR3 is CASSQDRDGAYEQYF. In DNA, the CDR3 is TGCGCCAGCAGCCAAGATCGGGACGGTGCCTACGAGCAGTACTTC.